The sequence of this T cell receptor beta chain was determined in a study of early T cells in non-severe SARS-CoV-2 infection. As for the study in general: Investigators sequenced bulk RNA drawn from unsorted whole blood, and chains remained unpaired.

Overall study results and limits: VDJdb matching, biased toward anti-spike CD8 responses, missed private and CD4 specificities.

This clonotype has a count of ten or more. The antigen is unknown. The protocol attached unique molecular identifiers to individual cDNA molecules. Using its own MiXCR run on the 5' RACE reads, TCRdb lists one record per CDR3 protein. The sample lists about 55,000 distinct CDR3 sequences, about 6.4% occurring once. CDR1 and CDR2 (germline): LNHNV, YYDKDF (reference sequence). This CDR3 is built from 15 residues. After removal of 3 bases from V and 3 bases from J, the junction contained 4 bases not matched to a gene. The chain couples TRBV15 to TRBJ2-7, with TRBD2 matching over 11 bases. The sequenced sample was whole blood, obtained at baseline. The sequence was collected from an adult who was a healthcare worker with PCR-confirmed SARS-CoV-2 infection or an uninfected control (not recorded which). The CDR3 DNA reads TGTGCCACCAGCAGCCTAGGGACTAGCGGCTACGAGCAGTACTTC. Its translation: CATSSLGTSGYEQYF. Variable domain in full (rest from reference TRBV15 and TRBJ2-7): DAMVIQNPRYQVTQFGKPVTLSCSQTLNHNVMYWYQQKSSQAPKLLFHYYDKDFNNEADTPDNFQSRRPNTSFCFLDIRSPGLGDTAMYLCATSSLGTSGYEQYFGPGTRLTVT.